The 10 T cell receptor beta chains below were found in one sample sequenced in a study of vaccination and CD4 T cells after COVID-19. Regarding treatment: approximately 9-day PBMC culture with coronavirus spike peptide pools or control peptides (ViraFEST assay). Gathering of the CD4+ T cells, from the unexposed donor, took place before the COVID-19 pandemic (2011-2018). These receptors' antigens are unknown. Oncomine TCR Beta short-read sequencing was applied to DNA from cultured CD4+ T cells. TCRdb reanalysed the PCR reads using MiXCR and keeps one entry per CDR3 protein. The table lists over 6,500 distinct CDR3 sequences, about 55% of them singletons. Specimen: CD4+ T cells from blood, cultured in vitro. The source is a human donor in good health.

Only a few counts were recorded for this clonotype. V and J are TRBV6-1 and TRBJ2-7; the match to TRBD2 covers 7 bases. With V trimmed by 4 bases and J by 0 bases, 6 bases remained unmatched. Germline CDR1 is MNHNS and CDR2 is SASEGT. The CDR3 has 15 residues. CDR3 nucleotide sequence: TGTGCCAGCAGTGTCGGCGGGACTACCTCCTACGAGCAGTACTTC. Translated: CASSVGGTTSYEQYF.

This clonotype was seen only a few times. The chain links TRBV12-3 or TRBV12-4 to TRBJ1-6, with D uncertain. This CDR3 spans 15 amino acids. V shed 8 bases and J shed 0 bases, with 11 bases lying between them. This CDR3 is CASSVQNSYNSPLHF. CDR3 nucleotide sequence: TGTGCCAGCTCGGTACAGAACTCCTATAATTCACCCCTCCACTTT.

The chain links TRBV18 to TRBJ2-5; no reliable D call. Germline CDR1 KGHSH, CDR2 LQKENI. The CDR3 has 12 amino acids. V was trimmed by 3 bases and J by 1 base, leaving 3 bases between them. The CDR3 DNA reads as TGTGCCAGCTCACCTACCCAAGAGACCCAGTACTTC. It encodes CASSPTQETQYF.

In DNA, the CDR3 is TGTGCCAGCAGCTCAGACAGCTCCTATGGCTACACCTTC. This gives the protein CASSSDSSYGYTF. The chain employs TRBV7-6 and TRBJ1-2, with a tentative D call TRBD1 (5 bases). CDR1 and CDR2 (germline): SGHVS, FNYEAQ. CDR3 length equals 13 residues. V lost 4 bases and J lost 4, with 10 bases in between.

This clonotype showed up just once. This sequence joins TRBV30 and TRBJ2-3; 12 bases fit TRBD2. Losses at the gene ends were 3 bases for V and 3 bases for J; bases not matched to a gene: 7. Germline V CDR1 and CDR2: GTSNPN, SVGIG (reference sequence). The CDR3 length is 16 residues. CDR3 in amino acids: CAWSKTSGRTTDTQYF. CDR3 nucleotide sequence: TGTGCCTGGAGCAAAACTAGCGGGAGGACAACAGATACGCAGTATTTT. The whole variable domain, remainder taken from reference TRBV30 and TRBJ2-3, is SQTIHQWPATLVQPVGSPLSLECTVEGTSNPNLYWYRQAAGRGLQLLFYSVGIGQISSEVPQNLSASRPQDRQFILSSKKLLLSDSGFYLCAWSKTSGRTTDTQYFGPGTRLTVL.

This clonotype appeared a few times. The chain couples TRBV27 to TRBJ2-7, with D perhaps matching TRBD1 (6 bases). Trimming pared 2 bases from V and 2 bases from J, leaving 10 bases between. CDR1 and CDR2 (germline): MNHEY, SMNVEV (reference sequence). This CDR3 is built from 14 residues. In nucleotides, the CDR3 is TGTGCCAGCAGTTTAAGGCAGGGGACCTACGAGCAGTACTTC. Protein: CASSLRQGTYEQYF.

The V call is TRBV12-3 or TRBV12-4, the J call TRBJ2-7, with 10 bases that match TRBD1. This CDR3 contains 14 residues. Losses at the gene ends were 11 bases for V and 6 bases for J; bases not matched to a gene: 13. The CDR3 bases are TGTGCCTCCCGTCGGGACAGGGGTCGGCGCGAGCAGTACTTC. Its translation: CASRRDRGRREQYF.

Only a few counts were recorded for this clonotype. This chain joins TRBV15 and TRBJ2-1; 7 positions match TRBD1. The germline V gene encodes CDR1 LNHNV and CDR2 YYDKDF (reference sequence). The CDR3 contains 16 residues. The J segment lost 4 bases and the V segment lost 0 bases, leaving 6 bases of the junction unmatched. CDR3 bases: TGTGCCACCAGCAGAGAGGACAGGCACCCTTACAATGAGCAGTTCTTC. Amino acid sequence: CATSREDRHPYNEQFF.

This clonotype was observed a few times. The V gene is TRBV6-4, the J gene TRBJ1-3; D remains unclear. This CDR3 is built from 16 residues. Per germline, CDR1 MRHNA and CDR2 SNTAGT. V lost 2 bases to trimming and J lost 0 bases, with 11 bases between them. For the CDR3, the DNA is TGTGCCAGCAGTGACCTGATGCGGACCTCTGGAAACACCATATATTTT. This gives the protein CASSDLMRTSGNTIYF.

This clonotype was seen a single time. This chain joins TRBV6-5 and TRBJ2-3; 11 bases align to TRBD1. This CDR3 is built from 17 residues. V shed 0 bases and J 4 bases; nucleotides not matched to a gene: 6. Germline lookup yields CDR1 MNHEY and CDR2 SVGAGI. CDR3: CASSYSGQGAIPDTQYF. CDR3 DNA: TGTGCCAGCAGTTACTCTGGACAGGGGGCTATCCCAGATACGCAGTATTTT.